This T cell receptor beta chain originates from a study of cytomegalovirus exposure and HLA in healthy donors. About the research overall: Falling in the Caucasian-associated ancestry cluster were less than 85% of around 370 genotyped donors. Study-wide points: Common viral pathogens were later found to be apparently linked to several of the most significant clusters. Around 160 TCR beta chains were listed as cytomegalovirus-associated.

PCR used 60 Vbeta primers and 13 Jbeta primers. Generated by immunoSEQ multiplex PCR, the TCRdb table keeps only in-frame clones and is missing some. The sample contains around 190,000 clones, around 80% of which appear only once. Comment on this clone: The target antigen is unknown.

Donors had nominal health at sampling but likely had unrecorded immune exposures. Germline V CDR1 and CDR2: SGHAT, FQNNGV. V was cut by 5 bases and J by 6 bases, with 9 bases left in between. The CDR3 is 12 amino acids. The V and J genes are TRBV11-2 and TRBJ2-3; no clear D. Material: PBMCs. This clonotype originated in a man aged 18-30 years in good health and CMV-seronegative. The CDR3 sequence: CASSPSLDTQYF. Written as DNA, the CDR3 is TGTGCCAGCAGCCCGAGTCTCGATACGCAGTATTTT.